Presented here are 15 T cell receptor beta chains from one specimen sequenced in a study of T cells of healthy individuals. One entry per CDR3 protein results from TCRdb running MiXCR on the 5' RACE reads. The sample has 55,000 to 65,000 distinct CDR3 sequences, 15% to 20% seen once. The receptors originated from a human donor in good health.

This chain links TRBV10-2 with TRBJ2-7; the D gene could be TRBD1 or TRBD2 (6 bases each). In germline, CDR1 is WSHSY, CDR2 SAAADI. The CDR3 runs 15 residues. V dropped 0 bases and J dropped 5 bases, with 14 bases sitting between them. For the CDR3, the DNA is TGCGCCAGCAGTGAGTCGTTTAGGGGGGCTAACGAGCAGTACTTC. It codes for CASSESFRGANEQYF.

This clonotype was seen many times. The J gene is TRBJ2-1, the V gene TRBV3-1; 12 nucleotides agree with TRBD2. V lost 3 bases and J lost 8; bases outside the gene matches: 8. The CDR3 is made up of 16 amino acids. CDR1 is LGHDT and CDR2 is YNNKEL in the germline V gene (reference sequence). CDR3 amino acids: CASSHLASGGAHEQFF. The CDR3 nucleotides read TGTGCCAGCAGCCACCTAGCTAGCGGGGGGGCCCATGAGCAGTTCTTC.

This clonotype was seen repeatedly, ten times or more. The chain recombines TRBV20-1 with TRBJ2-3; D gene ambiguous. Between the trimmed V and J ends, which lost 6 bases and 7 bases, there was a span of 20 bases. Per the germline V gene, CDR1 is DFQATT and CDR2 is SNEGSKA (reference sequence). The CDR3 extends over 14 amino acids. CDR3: CSAPVGDGVNTQYF. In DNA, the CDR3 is TGCAGTGCCCCGGTAGGAGACGGCGTAAATACGCAGTATTTT.

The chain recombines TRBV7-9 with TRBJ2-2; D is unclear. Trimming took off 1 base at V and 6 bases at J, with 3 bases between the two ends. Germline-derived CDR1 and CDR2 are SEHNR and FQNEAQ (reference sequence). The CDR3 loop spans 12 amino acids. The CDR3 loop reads CASSLGAGELFF. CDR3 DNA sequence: TGTGCCAGCAGCTTAGGCGCCGGGGAGCTGTTTTTT.

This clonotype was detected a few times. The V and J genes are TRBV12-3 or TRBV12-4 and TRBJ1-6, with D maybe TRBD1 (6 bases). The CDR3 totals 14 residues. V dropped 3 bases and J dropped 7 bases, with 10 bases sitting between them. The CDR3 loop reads CASSLGATNSPLHF. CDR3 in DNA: TGTGCCAGCAGTTTGGGGGCGACAAATTCACCCCTCCACTTT.

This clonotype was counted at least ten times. The CDR3 protein is CASSQGYSVGDTQYF. The CDR3 DNA reads as TGTGCCAGCAGCCAAGGTTACAGTGTAGGAGATACGCAGTATTTT. The chain has TRBV4-2 and TRBJ2-3, with D unresolved. V lost 1 base and J lost 5, with 13 bases in between. The CDR3 totals 15 residues. The germline V gene has CDR1 LGHNA and CDR2 YNFKEQ.

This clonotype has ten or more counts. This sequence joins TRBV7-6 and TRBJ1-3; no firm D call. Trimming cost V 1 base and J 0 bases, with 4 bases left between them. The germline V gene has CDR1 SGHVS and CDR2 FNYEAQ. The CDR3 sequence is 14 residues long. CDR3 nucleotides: TGTGCCAGCAGCTTAGAAGACTCTGGAAACACCATATATTTT. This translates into CASSLEDSGNTIYF.

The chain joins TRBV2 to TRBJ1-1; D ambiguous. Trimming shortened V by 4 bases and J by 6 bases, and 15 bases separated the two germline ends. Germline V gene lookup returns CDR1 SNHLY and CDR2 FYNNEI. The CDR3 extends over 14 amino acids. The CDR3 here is CASSVAGRVAEAFF. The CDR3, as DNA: TGTGCCAGCAGTGTAGCGGGCCGGGTCGCTGAAGCTTTCTTT.

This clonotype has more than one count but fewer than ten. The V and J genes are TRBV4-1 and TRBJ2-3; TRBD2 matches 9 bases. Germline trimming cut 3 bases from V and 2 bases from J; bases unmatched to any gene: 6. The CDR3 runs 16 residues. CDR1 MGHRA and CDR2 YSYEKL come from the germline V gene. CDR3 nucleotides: TGCGCCAGCAGCCAGGTTCTAGCGGGAAACACAGATACGCAGTATTTT. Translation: CASSQVLAGNTDTQYF.

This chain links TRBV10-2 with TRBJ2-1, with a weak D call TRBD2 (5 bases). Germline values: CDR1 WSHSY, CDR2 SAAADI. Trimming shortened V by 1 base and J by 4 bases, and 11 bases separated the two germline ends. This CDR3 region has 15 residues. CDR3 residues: CASSEYRAAYNEQFF. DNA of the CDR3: TGCGCCAGCAGTGAGTATCGAGCGGCGTACAATGAGCAGTTCTTC.

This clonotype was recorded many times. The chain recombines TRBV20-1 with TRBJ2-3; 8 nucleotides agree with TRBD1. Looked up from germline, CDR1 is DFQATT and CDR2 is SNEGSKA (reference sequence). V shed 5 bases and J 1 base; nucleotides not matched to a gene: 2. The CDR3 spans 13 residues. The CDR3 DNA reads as TGCAGTGCTTGGGACAGGCGCACAGATACGCAGTATTTT. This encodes CSAWDRRTDTQYF.

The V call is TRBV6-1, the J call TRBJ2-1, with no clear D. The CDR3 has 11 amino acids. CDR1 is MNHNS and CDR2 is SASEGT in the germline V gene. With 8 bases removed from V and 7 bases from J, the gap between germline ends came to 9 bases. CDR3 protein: CASLGQNEQFF. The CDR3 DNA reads TGTGCCAGCCTTGGGCAAAATGAGCAGTTCTTC.

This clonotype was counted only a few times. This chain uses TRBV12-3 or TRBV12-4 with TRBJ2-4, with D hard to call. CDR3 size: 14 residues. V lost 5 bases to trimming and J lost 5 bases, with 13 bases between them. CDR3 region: CASSTLRSQNIQYF. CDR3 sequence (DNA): TGTGCCAGCAGTACCCTAAGGTCCCAAAACATTCAGTACTTC.

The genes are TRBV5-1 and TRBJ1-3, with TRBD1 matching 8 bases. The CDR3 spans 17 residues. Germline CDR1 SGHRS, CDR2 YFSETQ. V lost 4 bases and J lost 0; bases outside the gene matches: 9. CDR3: CASSKGDRTTSGNTIYF. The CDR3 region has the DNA TGCGCCAGCAGCAAAGGGGACAGGACTACCTCTGGAAACACCATATATTTT.

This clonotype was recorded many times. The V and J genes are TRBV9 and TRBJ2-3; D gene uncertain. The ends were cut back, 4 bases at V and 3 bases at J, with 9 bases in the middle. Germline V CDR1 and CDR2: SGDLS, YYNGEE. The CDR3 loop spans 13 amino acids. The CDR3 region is CASSPLKTDTQYF. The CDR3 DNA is TGTGCCAGCAGCCCCCTCAAGACAGATACGCAGTATTTT.